Below are 11 T cell receptor beta chains sequenced from a single sample in a study of shared clonotypes between healthy human individuals. Repertoires were generated with immunoSEQ multiplex PCR, while TCRdb's copy carries only in-frame clones and drops some. The sample holds about 2.4 million clones, roughly 93% seen once. The material sequenced was naive CD4+ T cells from PBMCs. Sample subset: CD45RA+ positively selected. Receptors originate from a man younger than 35 in good health. Some clones in this sample may be carry-over from other donors' samples.

The chain recombines TRBV5-4 with TRBJ2-2; TRBD1 matches 7 bases. The V and J ends lost 1 base and 0 bases, in that order; junction bases with no gene match: 3. The CDR3 consists of 16 residues. Germline V gene lookup returns CDR1 SGHNT and CDR2 YYREEE (reference sequence). The CDR3 coding sequence is TGTGCCAGCAGCTTGCGAACAGGGGCGAACACCGGGGAGCTGTTTTTT. It encodes CASSLRTGANTGELFF. Supplemented by reference TRBV5-4 and TRBJ2-2, the full variable domain reads ETGVTQSPTHLIKTRGQQVTLRCSSQSGHNTVSWYQQALGQGPQFIFQYYREEENGRGNFPPRFSGLQFPNYSSELNVNALELDDSALYLCASSLRTGANTGELFFGEGSRLTVL.

This rearrangement joins TRBV28 to TRBJ1-1, with D unresolved. In germline, CDR1 is MDHEN, CDR2 SYDVKM. The CDR3 loop spans 15 amino acids. Trimming took off 2 bases at V and 3 bases at J, with 13 bases between the two ends. The CDR3 loop is CASSLIGLGDTEAFF. The CDR3 DNA sequence: TGTGCCAGCAGTTTAATTGGCCTTGGGGACACTGAAGCTTTCTTT.

J is TRBJ2-7 and V is TRBV25-1, with TRBD1 identical over 9 bases. The V segment lost 6 bases and the J segment 3 bases; nucleotides outside the gene matches: 6. CDR1 MGHDK and CDR2 SYGVNS come from the germline V gene. This CDR3 contains 14 residues. The chain's CDR3 is CASSKTGGFYEQYF. In nucleotides, the CDR3 is TGTGCCAGCAGCAAGACAGGGGGATTCTACGAGCAGTACTTC.

The genes are TRBV7-9 and TRBJ1-4; possible D gene TRBD1, 5 bases. Between the trimmed V and J ends, which lost 1 base and 10 bases, there was a span of 16 bases. CDR3 size: 15 residues. CDR1 is SEHNR and CDR2 is FQNEAQ in the germline V gene (reference sequence). CDR3 DNA: TGTGCCAGCAGCTTAGGGGGTATGGGGCTTGGAAAACTGTTTTTT. Translating it yields CASSLGGMGLGKLFF.

V usage is TRBV6-5 and J usage is TRBJ1-2; D is perhaps TRBD1 (6 bases). V lost 2 bases and J 4 bases, leaving 8 bases between the germline ends. The CDR3 spans 13 residues. In germline, CDR1 is MNHEY, CDR2 SVGAGI. In DNA, the CDR3 is TGTGCCAGCAGTTACCCGGGGGCCTATGGCTACACCTTC. Protein sequence: CASSYPGAYGYTF.

The chain recombines TRBV5-4 with TRBJ2-5, with TRBD1 identical over 10 bases. Germline trimming cut 2 bases from V and 1 base from J; bases unmatched to any gene: 11. From germline, CDR1 is SGHNT and CDR2 YYREEE (reference sequence). The CDR3 runs 18 residues. The CDR3 coding sequence is TGTGCCAGCAGCTTCGCCGGGACAGGGGAATGGGCCCAAGAGACCCAGTACTTC. Translating it yields CASSFAGTGEWAQETQYF.

V gene TRBV18 combines with J gene TRBJ2-7; 12 bases match TRBD2. J gave up 5 bases and V 3 bases, and 5 bases lay outside the gene matches. Germline CDR1 reads KGHSH; CDR2 reads LQKENI. This CDR3 region has 15 residues. This CDR3 is CASSPTTSGSHEQYF. The CDR3 DNA reads as TGTGCCAGCTCACCGACGACTAGCGGGAGCCACGAGCAGTACTTC.

The gene calls are TRBV9 and TRBJ2-1; D unclear. Trimming shortened V by 0 bases and J by 7 bases, and 8 bases separated the two germline ends. Germline V gene data show CDR1 as SGDLS and CDR2 as YYNGEE. The CDR3 extends over 13 amino acids. CDR3 region: CASSVVAANEQFF. The CDR3 DNA reads TGTGCCAGCAGCGTAGTCGCGGCTAATGAGCAGTTCTTC. The full variable domain, rest sourced from reference TRBV9 and TRBJ2-1, is DSGVTQTPKHLITATGQRVTLRCSPRSGDLSVYWYQQSLDQGLQFLIQYYNGEERAKGNILERFSAQQFPDLHSELNLSSLELGDSALYFCASSVVAANEQFFGPGTRLTVL.

The gene calls are TRBV28 and TRBJ1-2, with TRBD1 as a possible D gene (5 bases). The germline gives CDR1 MDHEN, CDR2 SYDVKM. The CDR3 has 14 amino acids. The V end lost 5 bases, the J end lost 4 bases, and 14 bases lay between the germline ends. CDR3 loop: CASSTSREGYGYTF. CDR3 in DNA: TGTGCCAGCAGTACGAGCAGGGAGGGCTATGGCTACACCTTC.

The V and J genes are TRBV11-2 and TRBJ2-5; 15 bases agree with TRBD2. The V gene end was trimmed by 4 bases and the J gene end by 5 bases; junction bases not matched to a gene: 8. CDR1 is SGHAT and CDR2 is FQNNGV in the germline V gene. The CDR3 is 17 amino acids. The CDR3 protein is CASSSYGLAGGGETQYF. CDR3 sequence (DNA): TGTGCCAGCAGCTCCTACGGACTAGCGGGAGGGGGGGAGACCCAGTACTTC.

The chain links TRBV9 to TRBJ1-3, with a possible D match to TRBD1 (5 bases). V lost 3 bases to trimming and J lost 9 bases, with 16 bases between them. The CDR3 consists of 14 residues. Germline CDR1 is SGDLS and CDR2 is YYNGEE. The CDR3 nucleotides are TGTGCCAGCAGCGGGGCAGGGTATCATGGCACCATATATTTT. This codes for CASSGAGYHGTIYF.